This TCR beta chain was observed in a study of persistence of HIV-infected CD4 T cells. The stimulus was an HIV-1 Gag 15-mer peptide pool, 0.85 to 1 ug/peptide/mL. Memory cells lacking CD40L and CD69 with high CD45RO were sorted. The libraries were made with immunoSEQ version 4 in survey mode. Libraries were prepared by immunoSEQ multiplex PCR; TCRdb keeps only in-frame clonotypes and omits some of them. There are over 30,000 clones in the sample; around 86% occur only once, and roughly 0.97% lies in the top ten. Trimming shortened V by 2 bases and J by 0 bases, and 11 bases separated the two germline ends. CDR1 is SNHLY and CDR2 is FYNNEI in the germline V gene. The CDR3 is 16 amino acids. Notes on this clone: Its antigen is currently unknown.

The chain couples TRBV2 to TRBJ1-5; tentatively, D is TRBD1 (5 bases). The specimen comprised cultured CD4+ T cells from PBMCs, sampled from a patient who received antiretroviral therapy. This TCR was recovered from an adult with HIV. The donor label of this sample is uncertain. This CDR3 is CASSEFRGHSNQPQHF. CDR3 DNA sequence: TGTGCCAGCAGTGAATTTCGGGGCCATAGCAATCAGCCCCAGCATTTT.